Presented here are 3 T cell receptor beta chains from one specimen sequenced in a study of T cells in Graves' hyperthyroidism and ophthalmopathy. Researchers amplified the TCR beta CDR3 regions from RNA transcripts. Using the HTBI primer set, a first-round RT-PCR was run on the TCR CDR3. TCRdb called the multiplex PCR reads again in MiXCR, with one record for every CDR3 protein. The data contain around 540,000 distinct CDR3 sequences, roughly 50% of them singletons. Material for sequencing was peripheral blood or thyroid tissue (not recorded which). The receptors derive from a woman younger than 35 with Graves' hyperthyroidism.

V and J are TRBV3-1 and TRBJ1-1; D is undetermined. The V end lost 3 bases, the J end lost 8 bases, and 16 bases lay between the germline ends. Germline-derived CDR1 and CDR2 are LGHDT and YNNKEL (reference sequence). CDR3 size: 14 residues. In DNA, the CDR3 is TGTGCCAGCAGCCACGGACGTTACTCCGGGGAAGCTTTCTTT. Encoded protein: CASSHGRYSGEAFF. Based on the CDR3 plus reference TRBV3-1 and TRBJ1-1, the full variable domain is DTAVSQTPKYLVTQMGNDKSIKCEQNLGHDTMYWYKQDSKKFLKIMFSYNNKELIINETVPNRFSPKSPDKAHLNLHINSLELGDSAVYFCASSHGRYSGEAFFGQGTRLTVV.

The V gene is TRBV2, the J gene TRBJ2-7, with TRBD2 matching 7 bases. Germline V gene lookup returns CDR1 SNHLY and CDR2 FYNNEI. Trimming removed 6 bases from V and 1 base from J; junction bases left unmatched: 6. CDR3 length: 14 amino acids. In nucleotides, the CDR3 is TGTGCCAGCAGCTTTCGGGGACTATCCTACGAGCAGTACTTC. Residues: CASSFRGLSYEQYF.

This clonotype appeared many times. J is TRBJ1-1 and V is TRBV9; D remains unclear. V gave up 1 base and J gave up 1 base, with 5 bases separating them. This CDR3 comprises 13 residues. Germline assignment: CDR1 SGDLS and CDR2 YYNGEE. The CDR3 DNA follows: TGTGCCAGCAGCGTAACCACGAACACTGAAGCTTTCTTT. It encodes CASSVTTNTEAFF.